This is a list of T cell receptor beta chains from one sample in a study of technical replicates of blood from a few donors. Assay used: immunoSEQ multiplex PCR; TCRdb lists only in-frame clones, some missing. Of tens of thousands of clones listed, about 93% are singletons. The sequencing input was T cells isolated from PBMCs. These receptor sequences come from a human donor in good health. Both conserved end residues are trimmed from each CDR3.

TRBV4-1	TRBJ2-3	ASSRYGGAGADTQY
TRBV5-6	TRBJ2-5	ASSLLAGGPRETQY
TRBV28	TRBJ2-7	ASRDPGTGVYEQY
TRBV5-6	TRBJ2-7	ASSSGTGVYEQY
TRBV19	TRBJ1-6	ASSIEGGGSPLH
TRBV27	TRBJ2-5	ASSSVALETQY
TRBV5-4	TRBJ2-5	ASSRPGGLETQY
TRBV10-1	TRBJ2-2	ASSLGGTGELF
TRBV9	TRBJ2-1	ASSGGEAEQF
TRBV5-1	TRBJ2-5	ASSLPKGLPSKQQETQY
TRBV28	TRBJ2-7	ASSVGVRRGQGKYEQY
TRBV5-6	TRBJ2-7	ASSFWGRGGYEQY
TRBV7-9	TRBJ1-1	ASSKNRDYGSF
TRBV25-1	TRBJ2-7	ASRPSTGTYEQY
TRBV5-1	TRBJ2-1	ASSLGGSSYNEQF
TRBV7-9	TRBJ1-1	ASSGANTEAF
TRBV28	TRBJ1-5	ASSYRVGNQPQH
TRBV27	TRBJ2-5	ASTTRQASGMETQY
TRBV25-1	TRBJ2-5	ASSEYPGETQY
TRBV15	TRBJ2-7	ATSTRLQGTGEQY
TRBV18	TRBJ1-2	ASSPTRGDSYGYT
TRBV4-1	TRBJ2-1	ASSLTSGKHNEQF
TRBV18	TRBJ1-1	ASSSPQGTEAF
TRBV9	TRBJ2-5	ASSVGPLAGGQETQY
TRBV5-1	TRBJ2-1	ASSSLLGQGPYNEQF
TRBV29-1	TRBJ2-2	SVHVSGDQALSNTGELF
TRBV5-1	TRBJ2-1	ASSLTDRVRYNEQF
TRBV27	TRBJ2-1	ASSLGTSGKKSYNEQF
TRBV19	TRBJ2-7	ASSPIGTSGTVAYEQY
TRBV15	TRBJ2-1	ATSTGGRHNEQF
TRBV20-1	TRBJ2-2	SASAYGELF
TRBV5-1	TRBJ2-5	ASSLGLAGSETQY
TRBV27	TRBJ1-2	ASSQSGIGYT
TRBV5-6	TRBJ2-7	ASSLLGDRGYEQY
TRBV6-6	TRBJ2-7	ASSSGDEQY
TRBV27	TRBJ1-5	ASRTDSNQPQH
TRBV7-9	TRBJ2-5	ASSPSLQAPQETQY
TRBV6-6	TRBJ2-1	ASIPRQTGRLAEQF
TRBV6-5	TRBJ2-3	ASSYSSQRGDTQY
TRBV27	TRBJ1-5	ASSFYTDQPQH
TRBV19	TRBJ2-5	ASSGAEFMGFGETQY
TRBV5-1	TRBJ1-6	ASSRDKILAPLH
TRBV5-1	TRBJ2-7	ASSFGQGDEQY
TRBV2	TRBJ2-2	ASSALVRTGELF
TRBV5-6	TRBJ2-7	ASSYPGQAIYEQY
TRBV5-1	TRBJ1-6	ASSSQTGGHSPLH
TRBV11-3	TRBJ1-1	ASSLAGGVNTEAF
TRBV2	TRBJ2-2	ASSEGVGQPFQGELF
TRBV29-1	TRBJ2-2	SVPLVTGELF
TRBV5-1	TRBJ2-7	ASSSRLAGGPYYEQY
TRBV7-9	TRBJ2-2	ASSLAVAGGSGELF